The 22 T cell receptor beta chains in this list originate from one sample, sequenced in a study of blood T cell repertoires in COVID-19. TCRdb keeps only in-frame clones here, not all; method: immunoSEQ multiplex PCR. The sample contains approximately 26,000 clones, approximately 90% of which appear only once. Material: peripheral blood. The receptors shown here come from a human donor in a cohort sampled during active COVID-19.

This sequence joins TRBV28 and TRBJ1-6; 7 nucleotides match TRBD1. Germline V gives CDR1 MDHEN, CDR2 SYDVKM. After removal of 6 bases from V and 6 bases from J, the junction contained 5 bases not matched to a gene. The CDR3 covers 14 residues. The chain's CDR3 is CASRGTATNSPLHF. The CDR3 bases are TGTGCCAGCAGGGGGACAGCAACTAATTCACCCCTCCACTTT.

The V gene is TRBV6-1, the J gene TRBJ1-5; D gene uncertain. Germline lookup yields CDR1 MNHNS and CDR2 SASEGT. The ends were cut back, 2 bases at V and 0 bases at J, with 11 bases in the middle. The CDR3 is 16 residues long. The chain's CDR3 is CASSERGKTSNQPQHF. In DNA form, the CDR3 reads TGTGCCAGCAGTGAAAGAGGAAAGACTAGCAATCAGCCCCAGCATTTT.

J is TRBJ1-5 and V is TRBV7-9; 8 bases align to TRBD1. The CDR3 is made up of 18 amino acids. V was pared by 0 bases and J by 2 bases, with 9 bases of the junction left unmatched. Germline assignment: CDR1 SEHNR and CDR2 FQNEAQ (reference sequence). The CDR3 loop is CASSLAGTGQVGNQPQHF. Here the CDR3 DNA reads TGTGCCAGCAGCTTAGCTGGGACAGGACAGGTGGGCAATCAGCCCCAGCATTTT.

V is TRBV2 and J is TRBJ1-2; 9 nucleotides match TRBD1. Germline assignment: CDR1 SNHLY and CDR2 FYNNEI. The CDR3 contains 15 residues. The V gene end was trimmed by 5 bases and the J gene end by 7 bases; junction bases not matched to a gene: 11. The CDR3 DNA follows: TGTGCCAGCAGTCTCGACAGGGGGGAAAGTCGTGGCTACACCTTC. It yields the protein CASSLDRGESRGYTF.

The gene calls are TRBV19 and TRBJ2-1; D is ambiguous. CDR1 LNHDA and CDR2 SQIVND come from the germline V gene (reference sequence). Trimming pared 5 bases from V and 6 bases from J, leaving 17 bases between. The CDR3 consists of 15 residues. The CDR3 bases are TGTGCCAGTAGTGTTGAAGTTAGCTTTGGCAATGAGCAGTTCTTC. Its translation is CASSVEVSFGNEQFF.

Remarks on this clone: The germline gene is not matched at one end of the junction; a read error may be the cause. The same CDR3 also results from other DNA sequences found in this sample. V and J are TRBV2 and TRBJ1-3, with a tentative D call TRBD1 (5 bases). The CDR3 loop spans 12 amino acids. Germline V gene data show CDR1 as SNHLY and CDR2 as FYNNEI. The CDR3 coding sequence is TGTGCTAGCAGGGAACAGGGAAACACCATATATTTT. Translated, it gives CASREQGNTIYF.

This rearrangement joins TRBV7-9 to TRBJ1-4, with D uncertain. CDR1 SEHNR and CDR2 FQNEAQ come from the germline V gene (reference sequence). V lost 5 bases, J lost 1 base, and 8 bases lay in between. This CDR3 has 14 amino acids. This chain's CDR3 is CASSTEITNEKLFF. The DNA of the CDR3 is TGTGCCAGCAGCACAGAGATAACTAATGAAAAACTGTTTTTT. The entire variable domain, with the rest obtained from reference TRBV7-9 and TRBJ1-4, is as follows: DTGVSQNPRHKITKRGQNVTFRCDPISEHNRLYWYRQTLGQGPEFLTYFQNEAQLEKSRLLSDRFSAERPKGSFSTLEIQRTEQGDSAMYLCASSTEITNEKLFFGSGTQLSVL.

CDR3 nucleotides: TGTGCCAGCTCTTTCACGGGGGGAGTAACTGAAGCTTTCTTT. As protein: CASSFTGGVTEAFF. The chain uses TRBV18 and TRBJ1-1; D possibly corresponds to TRBD1 (5 bases). Trimming cost V 6 bases and J 5 bases, with 16 bases left between them. Per the germline V gene, CDR1 is KGHSH and CDR2 is LQKENI. There are 14 residues in the CDR3.

This chain connects TRBV3-1 (or the pseudogene TRBV3-2) to TRBJ2-1; D is perhaps TRBD1 (5 bases). Germline CDR1 LGHDT, CDR2 YNNKEL (reference sequence). With 4 bases removed from V and 5 bases from J, the gap between germline ends came to 15 bases. This CDR3 contains 15 residues. CDR3 protein: CASSPRGGHDNEQFF. The CDR3 DNA reads TGTGCCAGCAGCCCCCGCGGTGGACACGACAATGAGCAGTTCTTC.

This chain connects TRBV2 to TRBJ2-7, with 7 bases lining up with TRBD2. This CDR3 is 15 amino acids long. V lost 3 bases, J lost 2 bases, and 7 bases stayed unmatched. Germline CDR1 reads SNHLY; CDR2 reads FYNNEI. The CDR3 here is CASSEMASGTYEQYF. For the CDR3, the DNA is TGTGCCAGCAGTGAGATGGCTAGCGGTACCTACGAGCAGTACTTC. The entire variable domain, with the rest obtained from reference TRBV2 and TRBJ2-7, is as follows: EPEVTQTPSHQVTQMGQEVILRCVPISNHLYFYWYRQILGQKVEFLVSFYNNEISEKSEIFDDQFSVERPDGSNFTLKIRSTKLEDSAMYFCASSEMASGTYEQYFGPGTRLTVT.

V gene TRBV2 combines with J gene TRBJ1-4; no clear D gene. Trimming left V 6 bases short and J 4 bases short, with 12 bases between. CDR1 is SNHLY, CDR2 FYNNEI, per germline. The CDR3 loop spans 14 amino acids. This chain's CDR3 is CASSPGWINEKLFF. The CDR3 DNA reads as TGTGCCAGCAGCCCGGGGTGGATTAATGAAAAACTGTTTTTT.

V is TRBV12-5 and J is TRBJ1-1; unclear D gene. Germline values: CDR1 LGHNT, CDR2 FRNRAP. This CDR3 contains 11 residues. Trimming removed 6 bases at V and 10 bases at J, with 12 bases between. The CDR3 protein is CASGLRLAAFF. Written as DNA, the CDR3 is TGTGCTAGTGGCCTCAGATTAGCAGCTTTCTTT. The full variable domain, rest sourced from reference TRBV12-5 and TRBJ1-1, is DARVTQTPRHKVTEMGQEVTMRCQPILGHNTVFWYRQTMMQGLELLAYFRNRAPLDDSGMPKDRFSAEMPDATLATLKIQPSEPRDSAVYFCASGLRLAAFFGQGTRLTVV.

V gene TRBV5-1 combines with J gene TRBJ1-2, with D possibly being TRBD1 (5 bases). The CDR3 has 12 residues. The germline CDR1 and CDR2 sequences are SGHRS and YFSETQ. The germline V and J ends were trimmed by 5 bases and 3 bases, with 8 bases remaining between them. CDR3 residues: CASRQDDYGYTF. CDR3 sequence (DNA): TGCGCCAGCAGACAGGACGACTATGGCTACACCTTC.

J is TRBJ1-2 and V is TRBV7-2; D is perhaps TRBD1 (5 bases). The V end was cut by 0 bases, the J end by 2 bases, with 7 bases between. Germline assignment: CDR1 SGHTA and CDR2 FQGNSA. The CDR3 runs 14 residues. The CDR3 nucleotides are TGTGCCAGCAGCTTAGCTGCAGGGAACTATGGCTACACCTTC. This gives the protein CASSLAAGNYGYTF.

This chain uses TRBV19 with TRBJ1-1; 7 nucleotides line up with TRBD1. CDR3 length: 14 residues. V dropped 5 bases and J dropped 1; count of bases not matched to a gene: 4. Germline V gives CDR1 LNHDA, CDR2 SQIVND (reference sequence). Written as DNA, the CDR3 is TGTGCCAGTAGTGCCCGGGACAGGAACACTGAAGCTTTCTTT. This encodes CASSARDRNTEAFF.

The rearrangement joins TRBV5-1 to TRBJ2-1, with D possibly TRBD1 on 6 matching bases. Germline CDR1 and CDR2: SGHRS and YFSETQ. With 0 bases removed from V and 10 bases from J, the gap between germline ends came to 11 bases. The CDR3 consists of 13 residues. Here the CDR3 DNA reads TGCGCCAGCAGCTTGGGTTCCGGGACAGAGCAGTTCTTC. Translation: CASSLGSGTEQFF.

The chain joins TRBV6-5 to TRBJ1-2; TRBD1 matches 8 bases. V trimming: 7 bases; J trimming: 7 bases; junction bases outside the gene matches: 2. CDR1 and CDR2 from the germline V gene are MNHEY and SVGAGI. There are 11 residues in the CDR3. Here the CDR3 DNA reads TGTGCCAGCACCGGACAGGGTGGCTACACCTTC. Its protein product is CASTGQGGYTF.

This chain links TRBV7-9 with TRBJ2-1; TRBD1 might be the D (5 bases). Trimming cost V 5 bases and J 6 bases, with 8 bases left between them. Germline V gene sequence: CDR1 SEHNR, CDR2 FQNEAQ (reference sequence). The CDR3 is 12 amino acids. CDR3 loop: CASSLGANEQFF. CDR3 bases: TGTGCCAGCAGCCTAGGGGCCAATGAGCAGTTCTTC.

The genes are TRBV5-1 and TRBJ1-2, with 10 bases identical to TRBD1. Unmatched junction bases numbered 7, after V lost 4 bases and J lost 1 base. The germline V gene has CDR1 SGHRS and CDR2 YFSETQ. CDR3 size: 16 residues. Written as DNA, the CDR3 is TGCGCCAGCAGCCTTCGGACAGGGGGTAATAACTATGGCTACACCTTC. Protein product: CASSLRTGGNNYGYTF.

V gene TRBV6-5 combines with J gene TRBJ1-6, with 7 bases fitting TRBD1. The V gene end was trimmed by 8 bases and the J gene end by 6 bases; junction bases not matched to a gene: 7. The CDR3 consists of 14 residues. CDR1 is MNHEY and CDR2 is SVGAGI in the germline V gene. The CDR3 protein is CASDLGGGNSPLHF. CDR3 coding DNA: TGTGCCAGCGACCTAGGGGGCGGTAATTCACCCCTCCACTTT.

The chain couples TRBV5-5 to TRBJ2-5; 9 bases agree with TRBD2. Germline loops: CDR1 SGHKS, CDR2 YYEKEE (reference sequence). This CDR3 region has 16 residues. The trim removed 3 bases at V and 3 bases at J, leaving 9 bases unmatched. CDR3 DNA sequence: TGTGCCAGCAGCTACACGTCAGCGGGGGGTAAAGAGACCCAGTACTTC. Translating gives CASSYTSAGGKETQYF.

The CDR3 DNA sequence: TGTGCCAGCAGCCCCAGGGGGGACGGCACAGATACGCAGTATTTT. Translating it yields CASSPRGDGTDTQYF. The rearrangement joins TRBV11-2 to TRBJ2-3; perhaps TRBD1 as D (7 bases). The germline gives CDR1 SGHAT, CDR2 FQNNGV. The CDR3 sequence is 15 residues long. Trimming took off 5 bases at V and 1 base at J, with 13 bases between the two ends.